The clone carrying this T cell receptor (beta chain) was recorded once. The antigen remains unidentified. The CDR3 does not end in the conserved phenylalanine or tryptophan, so this is likely a read error. It is unclear where the CDR3 begins or ends on the DNA, so no DNA is shown, and the CDR3 is as TCRdb lists it. Separate from the roughly 710-subject first cohort, the roughly 120-subject validation cohort was the one that the donors belonged to. Both ends counted, the CDR3 spans 13 residues. Using immunoSEQ multiplex PCR, the repertoire was profiled, and TCRdb retains in-frame clones only, with some absent. The sample records around 130,000 clones, more than 75% being singletons. The record originates from a study of cytomegalovirus exposure and HLA in healthy donors. Looking at the study overall: Per a later analysis, the roughly 700 first-cohort and fewer than 150 validation repertoires shared one platform. Study-wide findings and caveats: Cytomegalovirus status was reportedly diagnosed by the classifier with high specificity and sensitivity.

This sequence was found in a woman between 25 and 40 years old in good health and CMV-seronegative. The sample taken for sequencing was PBMCs. The V call is TRBV21-1, the J call TRBJ1-2; TRBD1 reflects the table's D call only, with no check against the DNA. TRBV21-1 is an annotated pseudogene. CDR3 sequence reads: CASSKIGGRGVST.